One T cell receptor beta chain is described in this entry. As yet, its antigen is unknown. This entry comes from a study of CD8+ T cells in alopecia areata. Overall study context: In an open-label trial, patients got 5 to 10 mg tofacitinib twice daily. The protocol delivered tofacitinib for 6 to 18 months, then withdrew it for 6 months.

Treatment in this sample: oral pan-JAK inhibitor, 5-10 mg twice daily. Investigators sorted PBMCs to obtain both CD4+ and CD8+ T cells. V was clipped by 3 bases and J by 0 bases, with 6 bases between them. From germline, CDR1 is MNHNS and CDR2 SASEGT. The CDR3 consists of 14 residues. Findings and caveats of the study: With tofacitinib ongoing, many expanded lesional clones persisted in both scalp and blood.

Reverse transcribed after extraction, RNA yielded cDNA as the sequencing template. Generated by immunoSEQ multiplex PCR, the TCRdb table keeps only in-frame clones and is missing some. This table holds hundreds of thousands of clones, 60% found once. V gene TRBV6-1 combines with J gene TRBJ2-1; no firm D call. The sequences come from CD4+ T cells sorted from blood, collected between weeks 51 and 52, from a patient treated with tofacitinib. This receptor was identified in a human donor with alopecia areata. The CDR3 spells CASSDWSSYNEQFF. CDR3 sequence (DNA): TGTGCCAGCAGTGATTGGAGCTCCTACAATGAGCAGTTCTTC.